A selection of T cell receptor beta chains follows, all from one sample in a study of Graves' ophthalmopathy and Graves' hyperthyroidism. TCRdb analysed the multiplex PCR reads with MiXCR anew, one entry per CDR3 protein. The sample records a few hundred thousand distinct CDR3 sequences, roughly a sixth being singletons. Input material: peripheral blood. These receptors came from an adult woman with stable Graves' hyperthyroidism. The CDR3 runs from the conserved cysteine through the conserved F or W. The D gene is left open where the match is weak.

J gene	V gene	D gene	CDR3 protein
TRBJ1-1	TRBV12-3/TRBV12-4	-	CASSLTRGGNTEAFF
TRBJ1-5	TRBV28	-	CASSPSGVGNQPQHF
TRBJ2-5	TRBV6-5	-	CASSYRRLQETQYF
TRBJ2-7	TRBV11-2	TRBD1	CASSKRQGEQYF
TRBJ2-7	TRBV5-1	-	CASSLEGNYEQYF
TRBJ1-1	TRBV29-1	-	CSVEGRMNTDAFF
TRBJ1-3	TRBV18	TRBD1	CASSPVTGPGNTIYF
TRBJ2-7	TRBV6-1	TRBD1	CASSEEGTGSYEQYF
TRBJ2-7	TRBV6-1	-	CASRRAASYEQYF
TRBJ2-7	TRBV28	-	CASSRGGRAYEQYF
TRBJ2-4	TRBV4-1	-	CASSVEWWAKNIKYF
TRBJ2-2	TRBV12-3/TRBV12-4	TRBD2	CASSSPLADRTGELFF
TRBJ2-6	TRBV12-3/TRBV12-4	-	CASSPRPHASGANVLTF
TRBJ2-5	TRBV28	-	CASRYQETQYF
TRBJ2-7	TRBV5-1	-	CASSLRRSYEQYF
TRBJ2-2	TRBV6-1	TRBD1	CASGTGSVRNTGELFF
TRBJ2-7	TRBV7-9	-	CASSRPGVSFEQYF
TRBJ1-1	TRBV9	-	CASSLRGQDTEAFF
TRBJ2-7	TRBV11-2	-	CASSLSSESSYEQYF
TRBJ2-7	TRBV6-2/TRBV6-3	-	CAAPLCYEQYF
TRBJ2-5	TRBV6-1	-	CARGDGETQYF
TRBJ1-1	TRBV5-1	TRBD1	CASSLGQGLNMGAFF
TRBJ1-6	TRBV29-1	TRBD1	CSVGDRGDSPLHF
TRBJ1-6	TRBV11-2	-	CASSFHRRGGLSSSYNSPLHF
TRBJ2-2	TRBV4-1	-	CASSQDGQGYTGELFF
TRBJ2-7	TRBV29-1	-	CSVETELSYDQYF
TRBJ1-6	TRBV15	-	CATSRGRSNPPLHF
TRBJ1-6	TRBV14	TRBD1	CASSSGTGKLSPLHF
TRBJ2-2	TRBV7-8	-	CASSSRTNTGELFF
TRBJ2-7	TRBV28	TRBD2	CASSELAGVTYEQYF
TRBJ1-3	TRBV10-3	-	CAISQQGRDTIYF
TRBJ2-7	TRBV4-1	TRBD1	CASSQEWDRDYEQYF
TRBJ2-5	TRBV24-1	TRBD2	CATSVFSASGRGKTQYF
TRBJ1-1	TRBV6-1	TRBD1	CASSRTGVAEAFF
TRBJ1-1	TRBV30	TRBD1	CAWSPGQGNTEAFF
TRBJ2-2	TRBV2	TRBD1	CASSVETGGHTGELFF
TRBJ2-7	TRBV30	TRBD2	CSVGPGGSGNYEQYF
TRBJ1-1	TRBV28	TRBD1	CASSLVRGRDEAFF
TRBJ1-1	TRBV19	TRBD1	CASSISPGQGNTEAFF
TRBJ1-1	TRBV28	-	CASRVPPGQGTEAFF
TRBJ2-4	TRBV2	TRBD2	CASSERLGTSEGVSKNIQYF
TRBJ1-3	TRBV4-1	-	CASSQARTRRSGNTIYF
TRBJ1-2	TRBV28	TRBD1	CASSSGTVNYGYTF
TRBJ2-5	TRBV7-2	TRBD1	CASSFYGTGEKTQYF
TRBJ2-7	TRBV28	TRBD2	CASNPSGPYEQYF
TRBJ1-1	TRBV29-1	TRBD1	CSPGEQGQGQAFF
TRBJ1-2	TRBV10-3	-	CATTTGNNYGYTF